These 5 T cell receptor beta chains share one sample of origin, sequenced in a study of cytomegalovirus exposure and HLA in healthy donors. The data were produced by immunoSEQ multiplex PCR, yet TCRdb's version contains in-frame clones alone and is incomplete. Among roughly 84,000 clones, approximately 91% were seen once, and the ten largest hold about 1.9%. What was sequenced was PBMCs. The receptors were gathered from a man aged 25-40 years in good health and CMV-seronegative.

V and J are TRBV19 and TRBJ1-5; 8 nucleotides line up with TRBD1. Germline V CDR1 and CDR2: LNHDA, SQIVND (reference sequence). The J segment lost 0 bases and the V segment lost 5 bases, leaving 6 bases of the junction unmatched. This CDR3 spans 16 amino acids. The CDR3 reads CASSFRTGSSNQPQHF. CDR3 sequence (DNA): TGTGCCAGTAGTTTCAGGACAGGGAGTAGCAATCAGCCCCAGCATTTT.

The chain combines TRBV7-2 with TRBJ2-1; 9 bases agree with TRBD1. V shed 3 bases, J shed 8 bases, and the junction held 17 bases outside the gene matches. Per the germline V gene, CDR1 is SGHTA and CDR2 is FQGNSA. The CDR3 length is 18 residues. The CDR3 sequence is CASSFVLLQWDRAHEQFF. DNA of the CDR3: TGTGCCAGCAGCTTCGTCCTTTTACAATGGGACAGGGCCCATGAGCAGTTCTTC.

V usage is TRBV15 and J usage is TRBJ2-6; D remains unclear. The CDR3 contains 15 residues. Germline assignment: CDR1 LNHNV and CDR2 YYDKDF (reference sequence). V was trimmed by 3 bases and J by 1 base, leaving 7 bases between them. This chain's CDR3 is CATSSVQSGANVLTF. In nucleotides, the CDR3 is TGTGCCACCAGCAGCGTACAGTCTGGGGCCAACGTCCTGACTTTC.

The genes are TRBV5-1 and TRBJ2-1; 13 bases agree with TRBD2. The V segment lost 2 bases and the J segment 9 bases; nucleotides outside the gene matches: 2. The CDR3 has 14 residues. Germline lookup yields CDR1 SGHRS and CDR2 YFSETQ. DNA of the CDR3: TGCGCCAGCAGCTTAGGGACTAGCGGGATTGAGCAGTTCTTC. This gives the protein CASSLGTSGIEQFF.

CDR3 coding DNA: TGTGCCACCAGCAGAGATTCTCCCCAGTTCTTC. It encodes CATSRDSPQFF. The chain joins TRBV15 to TRBJ2-1; D remains ambiguous. Trimming left V 0 bases short and J 13 bases short, with 7 bases between. The CDR3 is made up of 11 amino acids. Germline assignment: CDR1 LNHNV and CDR2 YYDKDF (reference sequence).